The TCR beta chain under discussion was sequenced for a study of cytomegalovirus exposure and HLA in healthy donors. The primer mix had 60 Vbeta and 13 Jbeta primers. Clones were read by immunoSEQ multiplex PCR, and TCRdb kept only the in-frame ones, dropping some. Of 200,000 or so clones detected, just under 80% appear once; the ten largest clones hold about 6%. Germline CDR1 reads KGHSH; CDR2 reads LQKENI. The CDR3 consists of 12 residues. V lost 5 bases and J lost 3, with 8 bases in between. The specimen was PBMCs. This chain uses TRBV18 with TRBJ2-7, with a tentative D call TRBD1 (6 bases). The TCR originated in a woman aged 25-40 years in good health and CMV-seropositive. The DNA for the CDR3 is TGTGCCAGCTCAGCGGACAGCTACGAGCAGTACTTC. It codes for CASSADSYEQYF.